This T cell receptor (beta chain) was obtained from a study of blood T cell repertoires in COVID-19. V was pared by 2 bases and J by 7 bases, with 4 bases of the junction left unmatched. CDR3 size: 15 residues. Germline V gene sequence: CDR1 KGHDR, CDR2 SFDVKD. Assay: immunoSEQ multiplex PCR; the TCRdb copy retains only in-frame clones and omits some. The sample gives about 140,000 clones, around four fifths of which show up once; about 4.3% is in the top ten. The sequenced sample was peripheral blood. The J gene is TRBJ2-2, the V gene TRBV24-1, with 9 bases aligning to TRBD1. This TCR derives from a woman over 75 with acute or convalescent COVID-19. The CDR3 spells CATSDYRGLIGELFF. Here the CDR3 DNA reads TGTGCCACCAGTGATTACAGGGGGCTTATCGGGGAGCTGTTTTTT.